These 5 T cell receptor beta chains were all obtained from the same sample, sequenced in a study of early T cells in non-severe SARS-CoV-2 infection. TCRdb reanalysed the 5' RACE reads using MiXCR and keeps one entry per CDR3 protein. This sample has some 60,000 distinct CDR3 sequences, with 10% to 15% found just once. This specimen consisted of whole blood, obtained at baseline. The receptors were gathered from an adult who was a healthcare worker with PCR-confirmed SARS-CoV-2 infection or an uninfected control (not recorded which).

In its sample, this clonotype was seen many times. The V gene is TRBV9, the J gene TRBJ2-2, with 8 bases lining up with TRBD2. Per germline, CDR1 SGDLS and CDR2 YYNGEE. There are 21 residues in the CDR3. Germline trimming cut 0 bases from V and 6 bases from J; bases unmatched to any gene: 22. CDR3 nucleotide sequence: TGTGCCAGCAGCGTAGCGGCTCGGGCCCAGAGCAGCGGGAGCTATCCCGGGGAGCTGTTTTTT. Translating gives CASSVAARAQSSGSYPGELFF.

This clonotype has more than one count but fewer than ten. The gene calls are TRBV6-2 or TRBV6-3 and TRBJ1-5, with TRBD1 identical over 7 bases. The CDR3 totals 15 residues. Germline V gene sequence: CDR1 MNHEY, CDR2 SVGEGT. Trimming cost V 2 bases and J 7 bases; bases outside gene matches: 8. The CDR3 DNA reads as TGTGCCAGCAGTTACGCGGACAGGCCCGGGCAGCCCCAGCATTTT. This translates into CASSYADRPGQPQHF.

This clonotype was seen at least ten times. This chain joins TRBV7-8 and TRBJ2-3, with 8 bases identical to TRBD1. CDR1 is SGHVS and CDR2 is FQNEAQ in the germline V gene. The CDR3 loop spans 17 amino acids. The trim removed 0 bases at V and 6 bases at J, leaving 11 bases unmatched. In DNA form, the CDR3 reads TGTGCCAGCAGCTTAGCGCGATACAACAGGGGGAAGGATACGCAGTATTTT. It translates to CASSLARYNRGKDTQYF.

CDR3 region: CAWRYRAFDEKLFF. CDR3 coding DNA: TGTGCCTGGAGGTACAGGGCTTTTGATGAAAAACTGTTTTTT. The chain carries TRBV30 and TRBJ1-4; D perhaps matches TRBD1 (6 bases). CDR1 and CDR2 (germline): GTSNPN, SVGIG (reference sequence). There are 14 residues in the CDR3. Trimming cost V 3 bases and J 6 bases, with 14 bases left between them. Supplemented by reference TRBV30 and TRBJ1-4, the full variable domain reads SQTIHQWPATLVQPVGSPLSLECTVEGTSNPNLYWYRQAAGRGLQLLFYSVGIGQISSEVPQNLSASRPQDRQFILSSKKLLLSDSGFYLCAWRYRAFDEKLFFGSGTQLSVL.

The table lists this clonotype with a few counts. For the CDR3, the DNA is TGTGCCAGCACCCTGGGGGGCACAGATACGCAGTATTTT. Translated: CASTLGGTDTQYF. The rearrangement links TRBV11-2 to TRBJ2-3; tentatively, D is TRBD1 or TRBD2 (5 bases each). The CDR3 length is 13 residues. Per germline, CDR1 SGHAT and CDR2 FQNNGV. V was cut by 7 bases and J by 1 base, with 9 bases left in between.